The T cell receptor (beta chain) under discussion was sequenced for a study of T cell responses to AZD1222 COVID-19 vaccine. Study-wide results and caveats: Within unmutated variant regions lay the reported targets of nearly half of spike-specific TCRs. Most donors were white British and more were female, and clonal diversity was possibly underestimated. Baseline seropositivity characterized only a handful of AZD1222 recipients.

On this clone: Its specificity is not known.

Per the germline V gene, CDR1 is LNHDA and CDR2 is SQIVND (reference sequence). Losses at the gene ends were 4 bases for V and 6 bases for J; bases not matched to a gene: 8. The CDR3 length is 16 residues. The table came from immunoSEQ multiplex PCR; TCRdb's copy has only in-frame clones and leaves some out. Altogether about 120,000 clones are present, about 83% being singletons, with the ten largest covering around 12%. The chain is built from TRBV19 and TRBJ2-2; 10 nucleotides match TRBD1. The TCR originated in an adult in good health. The sequencing here drew on peripheral blood, taken on day 0 of AZD1222 vaccination. The CDR3 coding sequence is TGTGCCAGTAGTAGAACCGACAGGGGGCGGTCCGGGGAGCTGTTTTTT. It is translated as CASSRTDRGRSGELFF. Together with reference TRBV19 and TRBJ2-2, the CDR3 gives the full variable domain: DGGITQSPKYLFRKEGQNVTLSCEQNLNHDAMYWYRQDPGQGLRLIYYSQIVNDFQKGDIAEGYSVSREKKESFPLTVTSAQKNPTAFYLCASSRTDRGRSGELFFGEGSRLTVL.